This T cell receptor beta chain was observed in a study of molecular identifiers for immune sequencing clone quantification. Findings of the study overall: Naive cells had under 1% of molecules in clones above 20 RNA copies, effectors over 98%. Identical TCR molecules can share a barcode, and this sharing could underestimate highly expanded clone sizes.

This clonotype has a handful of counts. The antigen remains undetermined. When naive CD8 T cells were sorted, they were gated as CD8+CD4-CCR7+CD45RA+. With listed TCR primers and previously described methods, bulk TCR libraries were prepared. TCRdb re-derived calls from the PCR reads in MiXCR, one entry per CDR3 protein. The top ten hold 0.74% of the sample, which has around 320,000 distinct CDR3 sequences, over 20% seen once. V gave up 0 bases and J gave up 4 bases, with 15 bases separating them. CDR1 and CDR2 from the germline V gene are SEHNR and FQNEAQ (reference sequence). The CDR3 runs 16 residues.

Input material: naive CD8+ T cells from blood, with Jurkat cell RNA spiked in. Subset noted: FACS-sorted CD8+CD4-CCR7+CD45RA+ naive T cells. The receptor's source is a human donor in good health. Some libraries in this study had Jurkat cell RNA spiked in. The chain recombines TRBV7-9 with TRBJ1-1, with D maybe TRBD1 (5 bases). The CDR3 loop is CASSLALAGVGTEAFF. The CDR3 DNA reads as TGTGCCAGCAGCTTAGCGCTCGCGGGGGTGGGCACTGAAGCTTTCTTT.